This TCR beta chain was recovered during a study of Ad26.COV2.S vaccination and SARS-CoV-2 variants. Study information: By the intramuscular route, Ad26.COV2.S was given once, or twice 56 days apart.

The CDR3 is 16 residues long. Germline CDR1 SGHRS, CDR2 YFSETQ. Trimming cost V 0 bases and J 0 bases, with 10 bases left between them. This clone showed up just once. The antigen remains unidentified. The treatment is: about 20 received Ad26.COV2.S at low or high dose, single or two shots; five or six received placebo; per-sample allocation not given. Sample collection was performed on day 63 after the first vaccine or placebo injection. In Boston, the donor was an adult between 18-55 years of age. Study results and caveats: Spike-specific CD8+ and CD4+ T cell responses reportedly showed substantial breadth after vaccination. Vaccinees showed greater spike-specific TCR breadth than placebo recipients.

TCRdb's copy holds only in-frame clones and misses some; the assay was immunoSEQ multiplex PCR. The sample includes about 350,000 clones, 88% seen only once; the top ten take approximately 5.9%. Sequences were derived from peripheral blood, sampled in a trial of Ad26.COV2.S vaccine versus placebo. This chain connects TRBV5-1 to TRBJ1-3, with a possible D match to TRBD1 (6 bases). The clonotype comes from a person aged 18 to 59 who received the Ad26.COV2.S COVID-19 vaccine or a placebo. The CDR3 nucleotides are TGCGCCAGCAGCTTGGACCTACAGGGCTCTGGAAACACCATATATTTT. It is translated as CASSLDLQGSGNTIYF.